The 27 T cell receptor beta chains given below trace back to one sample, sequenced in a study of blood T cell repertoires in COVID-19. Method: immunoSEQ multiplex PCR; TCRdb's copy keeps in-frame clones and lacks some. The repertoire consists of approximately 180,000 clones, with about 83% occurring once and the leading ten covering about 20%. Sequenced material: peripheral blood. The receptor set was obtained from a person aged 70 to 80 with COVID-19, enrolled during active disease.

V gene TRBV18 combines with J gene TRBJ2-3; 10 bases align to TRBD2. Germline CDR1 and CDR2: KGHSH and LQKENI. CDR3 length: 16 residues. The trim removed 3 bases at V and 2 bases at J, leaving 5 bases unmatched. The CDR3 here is CASSPTSGRYTDTQYF. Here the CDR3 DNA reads TGTGCCAGCTCACCGACTAGCGGGCGATACACAGATACGCAGTATTTT.

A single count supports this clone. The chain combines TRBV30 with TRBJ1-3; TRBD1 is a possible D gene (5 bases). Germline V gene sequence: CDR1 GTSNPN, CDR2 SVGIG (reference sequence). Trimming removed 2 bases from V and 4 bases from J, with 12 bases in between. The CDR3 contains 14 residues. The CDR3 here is CAWSPDSFGNTIYF. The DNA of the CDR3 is TGTGCCTGGAGTCCCGACAGCTTCGGAAACACCATATATTTT.

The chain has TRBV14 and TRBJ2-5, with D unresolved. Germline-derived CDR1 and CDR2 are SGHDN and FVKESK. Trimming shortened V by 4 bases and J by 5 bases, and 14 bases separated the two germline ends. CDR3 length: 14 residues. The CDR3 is CASSRSGRRETQYF. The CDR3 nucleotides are TGTGCCAGCAGCCGATCAGGCCGCCGGGAGACCCAGTACTTC.

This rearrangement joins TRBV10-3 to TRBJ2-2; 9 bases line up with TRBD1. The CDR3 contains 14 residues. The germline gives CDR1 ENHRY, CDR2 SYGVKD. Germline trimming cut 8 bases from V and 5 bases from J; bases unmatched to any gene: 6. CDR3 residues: CAIGGTGRTGELFF. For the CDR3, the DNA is TGTGCCATCGGCGGGACAGGGAGGACCGGGGAGCTGTTTTTT.

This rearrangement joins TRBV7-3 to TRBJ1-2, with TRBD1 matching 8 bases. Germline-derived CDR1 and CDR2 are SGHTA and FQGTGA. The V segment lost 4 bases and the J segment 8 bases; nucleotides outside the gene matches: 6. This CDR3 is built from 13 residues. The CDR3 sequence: CASSSDRGGGYTF. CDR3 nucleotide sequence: TGTGCCAGCAGCTCCGACAGGGGAGGCGGCTACACCTTC.

CDR3 DNA sequence: TGTGCCAGCAGCTTGCGCTATTATGACGAGCAGTACTTC. It specifies CASSLRYYDEQYF. The chain employs TRBV5-4 and TRBJ2-7; D not certain. V lost 1 base and J 5 bases, leaving 10 bases between the germline ends. This CDR3 region has 13 residues. The germline gives CDR1 SGHNT, CDR2 YYREEE (reference sequence). Filled out from reference TRBV5-4 and TRBJ2-7, the complete variable domain reads ETGVTQSPTHLIKTRGQQVTLRCSSQSGHNTVSWYQQALGQGPQFIFQYYREEENGRGNFPPRFSGLQFPNYSSELNVNALELDDSALYLCASSLRYYDEQYFGPGTRLTVT.

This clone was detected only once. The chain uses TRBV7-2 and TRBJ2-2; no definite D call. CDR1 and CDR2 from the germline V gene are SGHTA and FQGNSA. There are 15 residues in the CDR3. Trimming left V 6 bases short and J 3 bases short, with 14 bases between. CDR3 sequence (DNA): TGTGCCAGCAGTCTAGAATTCCCAGACACCGGGGAGCTGTTTTTT. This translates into CASSLEFPDTGELFF.

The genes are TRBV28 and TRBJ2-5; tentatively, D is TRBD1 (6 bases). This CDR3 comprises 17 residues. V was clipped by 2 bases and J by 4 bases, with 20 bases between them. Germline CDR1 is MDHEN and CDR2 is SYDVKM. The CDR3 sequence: CASSLPGNRAWRETQYF. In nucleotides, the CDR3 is TGTGCCAGCAGTTTACCAGGGAACAGGGCCTGGCGAGAGACCCAGTACTTC.

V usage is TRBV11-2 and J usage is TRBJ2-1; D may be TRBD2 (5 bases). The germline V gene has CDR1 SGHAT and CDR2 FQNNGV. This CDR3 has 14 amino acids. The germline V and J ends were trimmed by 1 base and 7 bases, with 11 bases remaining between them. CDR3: CASSLAGWANEQFF. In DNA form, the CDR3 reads TGTGCCAGCAGCTTAGCGGGGTGGGCGAATGAGCAGTTCTTC.

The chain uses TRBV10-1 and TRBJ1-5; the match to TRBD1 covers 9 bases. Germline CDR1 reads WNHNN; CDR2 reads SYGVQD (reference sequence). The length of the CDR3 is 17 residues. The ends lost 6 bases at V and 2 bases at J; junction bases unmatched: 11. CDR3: CASSPQGAGRCNQPQHF. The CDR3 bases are TGCGCCAGCAGCCCACAGGGGGCTGGGCGGTGCAATCAGCCCCAGCATTTT.

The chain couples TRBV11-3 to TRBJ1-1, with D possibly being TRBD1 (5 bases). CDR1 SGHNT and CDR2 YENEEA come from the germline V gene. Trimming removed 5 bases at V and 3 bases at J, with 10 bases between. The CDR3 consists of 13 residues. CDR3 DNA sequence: TGTGCCAGCAGCGGACAACCCGACACTGAAGCTTTCTTT. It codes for CASSGQPDTEAFF.

CDR3 sequence: CASGARMNTEAFF. In DNA form, the CDR3 reads TGTGCCAGCGGGGCCAGGATGAACACTGAAGCTTTCTTT. The chain links TRBV14 to TRBJ1-1; the D gene is possibly TRBD1 (5 bases). Looked up from germline, CDR1 is SGHDN and CDR2 is FVKESK. This CDR3 comprises 13 residues. Between the trimmed V and J ends, which lost 8 bases and 0 bases, there was a span of 10 bases.

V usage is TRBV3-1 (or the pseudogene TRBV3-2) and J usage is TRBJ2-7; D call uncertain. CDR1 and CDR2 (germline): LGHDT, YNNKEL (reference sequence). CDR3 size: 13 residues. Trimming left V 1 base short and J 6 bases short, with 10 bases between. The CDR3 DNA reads TGTGCCAGCAGCCAAGTCTTTTCGTCCGAGCAGTACTTC. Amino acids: CASSQVFSSEQYF.

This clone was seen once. CDR3 amino acids: CATEGTGSSTDTQYF. In nucleotides, the CDR3 is TGTGCCACCGAAGGGACTGGGTCTAGCACAGATACGCAGTATTTT. V gene TRBV15 combines with J gene TRBJ2-3; D possibly corresponds to TRBD2 (6 bases). The CDR3 extends over 15 amino acids. V lost 8 bases and J lost 0, with 15 bases in between. Germline V gene data show CDR1 as LNHNV and CDR2 as YYDKDF (reference sequence).

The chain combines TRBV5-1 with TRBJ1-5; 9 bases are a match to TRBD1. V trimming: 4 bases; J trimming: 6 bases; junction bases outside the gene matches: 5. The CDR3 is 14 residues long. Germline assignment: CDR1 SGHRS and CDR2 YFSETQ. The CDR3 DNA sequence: TGCGCCAGCAGCGTTGGACAGGGGCCTCAGCCCCAGCATTTT. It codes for CASSVGQGPQPQHF.

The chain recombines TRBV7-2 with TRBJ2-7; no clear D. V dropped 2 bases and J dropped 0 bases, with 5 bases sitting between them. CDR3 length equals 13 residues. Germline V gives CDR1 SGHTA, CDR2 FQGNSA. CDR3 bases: TGTGCCAGCAGCTTAAGAGCCTCCTACGAGCAGTACTTC. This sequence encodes CASSLRASYEQYF.

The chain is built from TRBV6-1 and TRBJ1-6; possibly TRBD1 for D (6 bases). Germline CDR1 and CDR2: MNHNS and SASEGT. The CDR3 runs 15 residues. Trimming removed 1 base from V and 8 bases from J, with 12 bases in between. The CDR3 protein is CASSEGTGWDSPLHF. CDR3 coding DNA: TGTGCCAGCAGTGAAGGAACAGGGTGGGATTCACCCCTCCACTTT.

The CDR3 here is CASSESGGRNIQYF. The CDR3 DNA is TGTGCCAGCAGTGAATCGGGTGGCCGAAACATTCAGTACTTC. The chain combines TRBV6-1 with TRBJ2-4; D remains unclear. Germline V gives CDR1 MNHNS, CDR2 SASEGT. The CDR3 is made up of 14 amino acids. V was clipped by 2 bases and J by 6 bases, with 11 bases between them.

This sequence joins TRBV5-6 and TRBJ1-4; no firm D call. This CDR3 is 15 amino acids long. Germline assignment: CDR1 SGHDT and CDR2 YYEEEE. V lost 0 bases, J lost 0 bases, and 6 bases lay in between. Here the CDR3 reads CASSLVMSTNEKLFF. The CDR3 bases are TGTGCCAGCAGCTTGGTCATGTCAACTAATGAAAAACTGTTTTTT.

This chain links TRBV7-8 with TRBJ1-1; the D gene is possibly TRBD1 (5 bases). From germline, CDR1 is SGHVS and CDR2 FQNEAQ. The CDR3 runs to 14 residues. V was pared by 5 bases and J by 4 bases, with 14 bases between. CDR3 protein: CASSQRVGPTEAFF. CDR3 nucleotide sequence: TGTGCCAGCAGCCAGCGGGTGGGGCCCACTGAAGCTTTCTTT. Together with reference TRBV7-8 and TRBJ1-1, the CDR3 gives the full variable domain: GAGVSQSPRYKVAKRGQDVALRCDPISGHVSLFWYQQALGQGPEFLTYFQNEAQLDKSGLPSDRFFAERPEGSVSTLKIQRTQQEDSAVYLCASSQRVGPTEAFFGQGTRLTVV.

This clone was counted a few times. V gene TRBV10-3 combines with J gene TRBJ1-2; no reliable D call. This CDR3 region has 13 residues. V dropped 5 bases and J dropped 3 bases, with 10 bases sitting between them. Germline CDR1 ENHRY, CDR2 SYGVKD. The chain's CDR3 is CAISSPPDYGYTF. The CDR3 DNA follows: TGTGCCATCAGTTCCCCCCCAGACTATGGCTACACCTTC.

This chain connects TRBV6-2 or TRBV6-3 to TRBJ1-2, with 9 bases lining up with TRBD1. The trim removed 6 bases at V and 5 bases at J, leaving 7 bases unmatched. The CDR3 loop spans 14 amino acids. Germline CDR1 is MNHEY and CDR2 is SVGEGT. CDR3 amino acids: CASSLGQGRYGYTF. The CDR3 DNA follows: TGTGCCAGCAGCCTCGGACAGGGGAGGTATGGCTACACCTTC.

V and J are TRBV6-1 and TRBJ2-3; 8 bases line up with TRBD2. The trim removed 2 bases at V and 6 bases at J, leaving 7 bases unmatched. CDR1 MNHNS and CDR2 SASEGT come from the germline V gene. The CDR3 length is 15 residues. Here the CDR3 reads CASSELAGLWDTQYF. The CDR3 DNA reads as TGTGCCAGCAGTGAATTAGCGGGGCTGTGGGATACGCAGTATTTT.

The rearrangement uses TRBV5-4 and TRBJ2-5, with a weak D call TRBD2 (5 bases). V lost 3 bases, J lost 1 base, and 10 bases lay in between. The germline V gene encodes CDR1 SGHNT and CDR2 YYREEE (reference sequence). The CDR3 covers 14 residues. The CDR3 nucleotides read TGTGCCAGCAGCTCCGCGGGCTCCCAAGAGACCCAGTACTTC. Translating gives CASSSAGSQETQYF.

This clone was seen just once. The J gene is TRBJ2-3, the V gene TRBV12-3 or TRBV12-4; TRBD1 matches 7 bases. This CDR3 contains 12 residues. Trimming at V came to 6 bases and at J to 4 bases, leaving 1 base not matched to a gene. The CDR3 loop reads CASRTGPDTQYF. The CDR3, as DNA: TGTGCCAGCAGGACAGGGCCAGATACGCAGTATTTT.

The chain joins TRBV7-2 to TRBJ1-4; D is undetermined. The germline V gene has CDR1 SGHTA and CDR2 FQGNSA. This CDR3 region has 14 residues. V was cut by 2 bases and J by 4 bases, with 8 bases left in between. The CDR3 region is CASSLTGFNEKLFF. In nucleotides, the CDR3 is TGTGCCAGCAGCTTAACGGGGTTTAATGAAAAACTGTTTTTT.

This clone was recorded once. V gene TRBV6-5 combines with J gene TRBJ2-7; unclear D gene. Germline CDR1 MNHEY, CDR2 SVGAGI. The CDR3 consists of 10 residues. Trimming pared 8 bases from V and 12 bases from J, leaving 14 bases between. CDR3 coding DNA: TGTGCCAGCTCTCCCCTCGTCCGGTACTTC. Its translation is CASSPLVRYF.